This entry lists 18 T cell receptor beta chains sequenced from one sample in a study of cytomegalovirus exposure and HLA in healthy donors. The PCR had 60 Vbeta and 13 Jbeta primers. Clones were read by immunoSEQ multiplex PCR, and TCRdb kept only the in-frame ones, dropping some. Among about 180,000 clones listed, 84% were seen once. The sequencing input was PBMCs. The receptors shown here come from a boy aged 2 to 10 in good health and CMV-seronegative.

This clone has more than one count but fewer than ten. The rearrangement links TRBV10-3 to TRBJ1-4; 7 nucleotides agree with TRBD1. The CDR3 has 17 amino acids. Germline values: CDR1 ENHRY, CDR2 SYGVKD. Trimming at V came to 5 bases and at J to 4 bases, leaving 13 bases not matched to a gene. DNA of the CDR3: TGTGCCATCAGTACTGGAGGTGGACAGGCTTTTAATGAAAAACTGTTTTTT. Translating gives CAISTGGGQAFNEKLFF.

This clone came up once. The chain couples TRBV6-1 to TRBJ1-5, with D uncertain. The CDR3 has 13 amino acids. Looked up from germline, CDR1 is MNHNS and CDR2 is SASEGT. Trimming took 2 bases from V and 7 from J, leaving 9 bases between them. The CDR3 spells CASSESLYQPQHF. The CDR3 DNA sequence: TGTGCCAGCAGTGAATCCCTCTACCAGCCCCAGCATTTT.

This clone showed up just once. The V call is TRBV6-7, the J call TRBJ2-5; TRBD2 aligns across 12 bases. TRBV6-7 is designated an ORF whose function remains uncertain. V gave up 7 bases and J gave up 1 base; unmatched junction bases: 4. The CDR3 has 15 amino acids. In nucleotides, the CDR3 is TGTGCCAGCACCAGGACTAGCGGGGCCCAAGAGACCCAGTACTTC. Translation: CASTRTSGAQETQYF.

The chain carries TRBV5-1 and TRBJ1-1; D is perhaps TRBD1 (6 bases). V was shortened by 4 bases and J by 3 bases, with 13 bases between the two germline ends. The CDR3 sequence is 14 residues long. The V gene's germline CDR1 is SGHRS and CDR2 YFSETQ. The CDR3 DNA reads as TGCGCCAGCAGCACCCTACAGGGTGACACTGAAGCTTTCTTT. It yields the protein CASSTLQGDTEAFF.

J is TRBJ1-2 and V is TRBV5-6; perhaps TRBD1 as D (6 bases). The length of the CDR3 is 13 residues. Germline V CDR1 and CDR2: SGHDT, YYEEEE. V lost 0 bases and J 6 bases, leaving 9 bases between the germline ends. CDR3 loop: CASSLEAGDGYTF. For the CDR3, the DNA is TGTGCCAGCAGCTTGGAGGCAGGGGATGGCTACACCTTC.

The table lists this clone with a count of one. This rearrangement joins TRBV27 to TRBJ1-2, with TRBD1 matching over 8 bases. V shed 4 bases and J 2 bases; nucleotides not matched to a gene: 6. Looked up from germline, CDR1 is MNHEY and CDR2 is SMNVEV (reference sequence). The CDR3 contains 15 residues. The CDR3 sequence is CASSSDRGRNYGYTF. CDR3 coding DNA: TGTGCCAGCAGTTCCGACAGGGGAAGAAACTATGGCTACACCTTC.

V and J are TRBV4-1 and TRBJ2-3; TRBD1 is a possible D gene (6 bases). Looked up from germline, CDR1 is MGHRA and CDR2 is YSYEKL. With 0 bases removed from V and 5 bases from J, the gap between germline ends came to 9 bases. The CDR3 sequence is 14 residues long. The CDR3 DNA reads TGCGCCAGCAGCCAAGATTGGGGGCGAGATACGCAGTATTTT. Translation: CASSQDWGRDTQYF.

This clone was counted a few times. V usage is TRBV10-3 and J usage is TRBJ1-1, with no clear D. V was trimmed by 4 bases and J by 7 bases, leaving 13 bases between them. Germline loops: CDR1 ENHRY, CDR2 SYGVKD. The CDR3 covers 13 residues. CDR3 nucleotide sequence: TGTGCCATCAGTGTCGGGATCGAAAATGAAGCTTTCTTT. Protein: CAISVGIENEAFF.

CDR3 sequence (DNA): TGTGCCAGCAGTTATTCGGGACAGTACAACACTGAAGCTTTCTTT. This gives the protein CASSYSGQYNTEAFF. The V gene is TRBV6-6, the J gene TRBJ1-1; TRBD1 matches 7 bases. There are 15 residues in the CDR3. The V segment lost 3 bases and the J segment 2 bases; nucleotides outside the gene matches: 6. Germline CDR1 is MNHNY and CDR2 is SVGAGI (reference sequence).

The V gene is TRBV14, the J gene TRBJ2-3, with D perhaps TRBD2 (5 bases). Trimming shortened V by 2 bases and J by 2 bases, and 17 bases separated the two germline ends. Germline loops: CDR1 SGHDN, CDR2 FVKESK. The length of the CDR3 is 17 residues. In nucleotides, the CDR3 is TGTGCCAGCAGCCAAATCTCCGGAGGTCTGGCCACAGATACGCAGTATTTT. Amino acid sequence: CASSQISGGLATDTQYF. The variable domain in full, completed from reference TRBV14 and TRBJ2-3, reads EAGVTQFPSHSVIEKGQTVTLRCDPISGHDNLYWYRRVMGKEIKFLLHFVKESKQDESGMPNNRFLAERTGGTYSTLKVQPAELEDSGVYFCASSQISGGLATDTQYFGPGTRLTVL.

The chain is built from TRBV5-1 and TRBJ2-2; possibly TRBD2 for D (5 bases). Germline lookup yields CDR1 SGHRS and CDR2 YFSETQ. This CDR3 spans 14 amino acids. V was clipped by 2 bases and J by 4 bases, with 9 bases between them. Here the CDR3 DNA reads TGCGCCAGCAGCTTTCGGGGAACCACCGGGGAGCTGTTTTTT. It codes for CASSFRGTTGELFF. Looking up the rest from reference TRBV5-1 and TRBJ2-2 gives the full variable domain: KAGVTQTPRYLIKTRGQQVTLSCSPISGHRSVSWYQQTPGQGLQFLFEYFSETQRNKGNFPGRFSGRQFSNSRSEMNVSTLELGDSALYLCASSFRGTTGELFFGEGSRLTVL.

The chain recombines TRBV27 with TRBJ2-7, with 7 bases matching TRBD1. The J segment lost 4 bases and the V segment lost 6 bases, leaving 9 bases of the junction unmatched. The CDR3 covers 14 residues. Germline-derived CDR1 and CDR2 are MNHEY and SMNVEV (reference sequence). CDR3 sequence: CASRNTGVGYEQYF. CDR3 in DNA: TGTGCCAGCAGGAACACAGGGGTCGGGTACGAGCAGTACTTC.

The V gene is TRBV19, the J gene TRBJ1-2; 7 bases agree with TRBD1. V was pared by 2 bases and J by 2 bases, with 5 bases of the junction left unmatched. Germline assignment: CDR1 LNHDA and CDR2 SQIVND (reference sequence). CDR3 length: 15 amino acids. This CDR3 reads CASSIRQGLNYGYTF. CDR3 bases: TGTGCCAGTAGTATAAGACAGGGACTCAACTATGGCTACACCTTC.

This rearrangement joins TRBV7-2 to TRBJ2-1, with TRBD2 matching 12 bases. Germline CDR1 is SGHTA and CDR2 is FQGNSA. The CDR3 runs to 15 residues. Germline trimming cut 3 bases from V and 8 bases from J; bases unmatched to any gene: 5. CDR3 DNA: TGTGCCAGCAGCTTGACTAGCGGGAGAAAGTATGAGCAGTTCTTC. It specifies CASSLTSGRKYEQFF.

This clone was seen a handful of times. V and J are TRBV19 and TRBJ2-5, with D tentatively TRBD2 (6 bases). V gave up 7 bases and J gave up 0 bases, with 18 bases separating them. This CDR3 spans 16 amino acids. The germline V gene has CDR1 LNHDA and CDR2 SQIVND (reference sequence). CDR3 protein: CASKKTSYLYQETQYF. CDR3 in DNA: TGTGCCAGTAAAAAGACTAGTTATTTGTACCAAGAGACCCAGTACTTC. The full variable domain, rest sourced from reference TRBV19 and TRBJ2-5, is DGGITQSPKYLFRKEGQNVTLSCEQNLNHDAMYWYRQDPGQGLRLIYYSQIVNDFQKGDIAEGYSVSREKKESFPLTVTSAQKNPTAFYLCASKKTSYLYQETQYFGPGTRLLVL.

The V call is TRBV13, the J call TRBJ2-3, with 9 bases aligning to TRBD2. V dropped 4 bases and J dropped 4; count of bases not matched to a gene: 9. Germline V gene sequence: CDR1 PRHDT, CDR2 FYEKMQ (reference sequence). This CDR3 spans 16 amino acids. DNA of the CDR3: TGTGCCAGCAGCTCGCCCGGGACTAGCTATCCAGATACGCAGTATTTT. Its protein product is CASSSPGTSYPDTQYF.

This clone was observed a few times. In DNA form, the CDR3 reads TGTGCCAGCATAAATCGGCCGGGTACTCCTTATGGCTACACCTTC. Translating gives CASINRPGTPYGYTF. The rearrangement uses TRBV6-6 and TRBJ1-2; D not certain. V shed 7 bases and J shed 5 bases, with 20 bases lying between them. Germline CDR1 MNHNY, CDR2 SVGAGI (reference sequence). This CDR3 comprises 15 residues.

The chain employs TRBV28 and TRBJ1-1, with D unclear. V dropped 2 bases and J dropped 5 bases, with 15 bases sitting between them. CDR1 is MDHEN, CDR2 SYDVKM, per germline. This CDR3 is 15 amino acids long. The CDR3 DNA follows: TGTGCCAGCAGTTTACCGAGATTTCGCCGAACTGAAGCTTTCTTT. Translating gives CASSLPRFRRTEAFF.